The 21 T cell receptor beta chains listed next were all sequenced from one sample in a study of cytomegalovirus exposure and HLA in healthy donors. The PCR used 60 Vbeta and 13 Jbeta primers. TCRdb's copy holds only in-frame clones and misses some; the assay was immunoSEQ multiplex PCR. The sample includes fewer than 150,000 clones, about 78% of them seen just once. Material: PBMCs. The receptors were sampled from a woman in her thirties or forties in good health and CMV-seropositive.

The chain joins TRBV9 to TRBJ1-4, with 11 bases aligning to TRBD1. Germline assignment: CDR1 SGDLS and CDR2 YYNGEE. The CDR3 spans 16 residues. Germline trimming cut 4 bases from V and 8 bases from J; bases unmatched to any gene: 10. The CDR3 spells CASSPRGGQGGEKLFF. In nucleotides, the CDR3 is TGTGCCAGCAGCCCCCGGGGGGGACAGGGGGGGGAAAAACTGTTTTTT.

This clone showed up just once. This chain joins TRBV6-5 and TRBJ1-1; perhaps TRBD1 as D (6 bases). Germline V CDR1 and CDR2: MNHEY, SVGAGI. The ends were cut back, 7 bases at V and 4 bases at J, with 19 bases in the middle. This CDR3 spans 15 amino acids. The CDR3 here is CASIFLRGSSTEAFF. CDR3 DNA: TGTGCCAGCATCTTCCTTAGGGGGAGCAGCACTGAAGCTTTCTTT.

The CDR3 DNA is TGTGCCAGCAGGGACGACAGGGGGGTTCAGCCCCAGCATTTT. Translating gives CASRDDRGVQPQHF. The chain uses TRBV6-1 and TRBJ1-5; 9 positions agree with TRBD1. V was clipped by 6 bases and J by 6 bases; unmatched bases: 6. The CDR3 has 14 residues. The germline gives CDR1 MNHNS, CDR2 SASEGT.

This CDR3 is CASSLGPGTGVEQYF. The CDR3 nucleotides read TGTGCCAGCAGCTTAGGGCCAGGGACAGGGGTCGAGCAGTACTTC. This chain connects TRBV11-2 to TRBJ2-7; 10 bases match TRBD1. The germline gives CDR1 SGHAT, CDR2 FQNNGV. J was trimmed by 6 bases and V by 1 base; bases with no gene match: 6. The length of the CDR3 is 15 residues.

The rearrangement uses TRBV5-1 and TRBJ1-2; 8 nucleotides agree with TRBD1. V dropped 0 bases and J dropped 8; count of bases not matched to a gene: 12. The germline CDR1 and CDR2 sequences are SGHRS and YFSETQ. The CDR3 sequence is 16 residues long. The CDR3 nucleotides are TGCGCCAGCAGCTTGGGGGCGGGCGGACAGGGCTACGGCTACACCTTC. Its protein product is CASSLGAGGQGYGYTF.

This sequence joins TRBV7-9 and TRBJ2-7; D may be TRBD2 (5 bases). The V end lost 4 bases, the J end lost 1 base, and 14 bases lay between the germline ends. The CDR3 length is 15 residues. The germline gives CDR1 SEHNR, CDR2 FQNEAQ (reference sequence). CDR3 protein: CASSSGKAKSYEQYF. The CDR3, as DNA: TGTGCCAGCAGCTCCGGGAAGGCGAAGTCCTACGAGCAGTACTTC. The whole variable domain, filled in from reference TRBV7-9 and TRBJ2-7, reads DTGVSQNPRHKITKRGQNVTFRCDPISEHNRLYWYRQTLGQGPEFLTYFQNEAQLEKSRLLSDRFSAERPKGSFSTLEIQRTEQGDSAMYLCASSSGKAKSYEQYFGPGTRLTVT.

The J gene is TRBJ1-2, the V gene TRBV7-8, with D possibly being TRBD1 (5 bases). The germline CDR1 and CDR2 sequences are SGHVS and FQNEAQ. The germline V and J ends were trimmed by 5 bases and 8 bases, with 18 bases remaining between them. The CDR3 runs 14 residues. The CDR3 loop is CASSRGEGSDGYTF. The DNA for the CDR3 is TGTGCCAGCAGCCGCGGGGAGGGGAGTGACGGCTACACCTTC. The full variable domain, its missing parts supplied by reference TRBV7-8 and TRBJ1-2, is GAGVSQSPRYKVAKRGQDVALRCDPISGHVSLFWYQQALGQGPEFLTYFQNEAQLDKSGLPSDRFFAERPEGSVSTLKIQRTQQEDSAVYLCASSRGEGSDGYTFGSGTRLTVV.

The J gene is TRBJ1-2, the V gene TRBV27; no clear D gene. V was trimmed by 6 bases and J by 0 bases, leaving 8 bases between them. Germline CDR1 reads MNHEY; CDR2 reads SMNVEV (reference sequence). The CDR3 length is 13 residues. CDR3 amino acids: CASRKTANYGYTF. In nucleotides, the CDR3 is TGTGCCAGCAGGAAAACAGCTAACTATGGCTACACCTTC.

The chain links TRBV7-9 to TRBJ1-1; 7 bases align to TRBD1. The CDR3 has 14 residues. Germline assignment: CDR1 SEHNR and CDR2 FQNEAQ (reference sequence). After removal of 7 bases from V and 0 bases from J, the junction contained 5 bases not matched to a gene. The CDR3 loop is CASNAGGLNTEAFF. The DNA of the CDR3 is TGTGCCAGCAACGCAGGGGGGTTGAACACTGAAGCTTTCTTT.

This clone was counted a single time. The chain employs TRBV7-9 and TRBJ2-7; the D gene is possibly TRBD2 (6 bases). From germline, CDR1 is SEHNR and CDR2 FQNEAQ (reference sequence). This CDR3 region has 14 residues. The V and J ends lost 4 bases and 3 bases respectively, with 13 bases between them. CDR3 residues: CASSSPPEGYEQYF. In DNA form, the CDR3 reads TGTGCCAGCAGCTCTCCCCCGGAGGGCTACGAGCAGTACTTC.

This clone was seen just once. The V gene is TRBV6-5, the J gene TRBJ2-5; D possibly corresponds to TRBD1 (6 bases). The V gene's germline CDR1 is MNHEY and CDR2 SVGAGI. V was clipped by 4 bases and J by 3 bases, with 12 bases between them. This CDR3 spans 14 amino acids. CDR3 DNA sequence: TGTGCCAGCAGTTTCATTGACAGGAAAGAGACCCAGTACTTC. Its translation is CASSFIDRKETQYF.

The chain couples TRBV7-2 to TRBJ2-5, with a possible D match to TRBD2 (6 bases). This CDR3 is built from 14 residues. V lost 2 bases to trimming and J lost 5 bases, with 12 bases between them. Germline V gene lookup returns CDR1 SGHTA and CDR2 FQGNSA. CDR3 bases: TGTGCCAGCAGCTTAAGCGGAGCGGGTGAGACCCAGTACTTC. The encoded protein is CASSLSGAGETQYF.

As regards this clone: A junction end diverges from the germline sequence, so it may reflect a read error. The sample contains more than one DNA sequence encoding this CDR3. CDR3: CASSGTYTGTEAFF. The CDR3 DNA sequence: TGCGCCAGCAGTGGGACATATACGGGCACTGAAGCTTTCTTT. The rearrangement uses TRBV6-1 and TRBJ1-1, with TRBD1 as a possible D gene (6 bases). Looked up from germline, CDR1 is MNHNS and CDR2 is SASEGT. This CDR3 is 14 amino acids long.

The chain employs TRBV18 and TRBJ2-1; 8 positions agree with TRBD1. Looked up from germline, CDR1 is KGHSH and CDR2 is LQKENI. The CDR3 covers 16 residues. V dropped 3 bases and J dropped 7; count of bases not matched to a gene: 11. The CDR3 DNA is TGTGCCAGCTCACCGATACTCCAGGGGGCGAGGAATGAGCAGTTCTTC. Encoded protein: CASSPILQGARNEQFF.

With regard to this clone: One end of the junction varies from germline; a read error may be responsible. The rearrangement joins TRBV6-5 to TRBJ2-1, with 9 nucleotides matching TRBD2. This CDR3 has 15 residues. The germline gives CDR1 MNHEY, CDR2 SVGAGI. CDR3 sequence (DNA): TGTGCTAGCAAACCCTCCGGGACTAGCCTGAATGAGCAGTTCTTC. Translating gives CASKPSGTSLNEQFF.

The V and J genes are TRBV5-1 and TRBJ2-1, with 8 bases fitting TRBD2. The CDR3 totals 13 residues. Trimming at V came to 4 bases and at J to 8 bases, leaving 5 bases not matched to a gene. The germline V gene has CDR1 SGHRS and CDR2 YFSETQ. The CDR3 loop reads CASSGLALDEQFF. CDR3 coding DNA: TGCGCCAGCAGCGGACTAGCACTCGATGAGCAGTTCTTC.

The sample holds a few counts of this clone. Here the CDR3 reads CASSSDRDQPQHF. The CDR3 DNA reads as TGTGCCAGCAGCTCCGACAGAGATCAGCCCCAGCATTTT. V gene TRBV13 combines with J gene TRBJ1-5; weak D call: TRBD1 (5 bases). Trimming removed 4 bases from V and 5 bases from J, with 9 bases in between. Germline V gene lookup returns CDR1 PRHDT and CDR2 FYEKMQ (reference sequence). The length of the CDR3 is 13 residues.

The sample holds one count of this clone. The V call is TRBV2, the J call TRBJ1-1; the D is unclear. The CDR3 length is 14 residues. The V gene's germline CDR1 is SNHLY and CDR2 FYNNEI. Trimming removed 5 bases at V and 6 bases at J, with 16 bases between. In DNA, the CDR3 is TGTGCCAGCAGTCCCTTGAGGGAACCTCCTGAAGCTTTCTTT. Protein: CASSPLREPPEAFF.

This rearrangement joins TRBV29-1 to TRBJ2-4; 8 bases line up with TRBD1. CDR3 length: 17 residues. In germline, CDR1 is SQVTM, CDR2 ANQGSEA. V dropped 3 bases and J dropped 1; count of bases not matched to a gene: 11. Written as DNA, the CDR3 is TGCAGCGTTGACGGAACAGGGGGTAAAGTGGCCAAAAACATTCAGTACTTC. It translates to CSVDGTGGKVAKNIQYF.

The chain couples TRBV5-1 to TRBJ1-4, with 9 bases identical to TRBD1. Germline CDR1 and CDR2: SGHRS and YFSETQ. With 4 bases clipped from V and 8 bases from J, the junction kept 6 bases outside the gene matches. The CDR3 runs 14 residues. In nucleotides, the CDR3 is TGCGCCAGCAGCGGCGGGGACAGGGAGGAAAAACTGTTTTTT. Residues: CASSGGDREEKLFF.

This rearrangement joins TRBV27 to TRBJ1-1; no clear D. CDR3 length equals 12 residues. The V and J ends lost 6 bases and 11 bases respectively, with 16 bases between them. Germline CDR1 reads MNHEY; CDR2 reads SMNVEV (reference sequence). CDR3 amino acids: CASRSLLFGAFF. The CDR3 bases are TGTGCCAGCAGGTCTCTCCTGTTCGGGGCTTTCTTT.